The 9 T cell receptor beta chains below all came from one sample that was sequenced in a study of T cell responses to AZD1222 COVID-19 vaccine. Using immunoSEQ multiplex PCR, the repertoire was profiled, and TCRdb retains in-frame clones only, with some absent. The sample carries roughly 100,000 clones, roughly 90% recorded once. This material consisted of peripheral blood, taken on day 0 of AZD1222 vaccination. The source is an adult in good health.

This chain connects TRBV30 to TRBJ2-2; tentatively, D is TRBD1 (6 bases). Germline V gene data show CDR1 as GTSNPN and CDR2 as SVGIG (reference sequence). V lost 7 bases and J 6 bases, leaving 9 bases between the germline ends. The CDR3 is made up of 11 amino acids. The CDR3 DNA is TGTGCCTTAGGACAGTCCGGGGAGCTGTTTTTT. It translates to CALGQSGELFF.

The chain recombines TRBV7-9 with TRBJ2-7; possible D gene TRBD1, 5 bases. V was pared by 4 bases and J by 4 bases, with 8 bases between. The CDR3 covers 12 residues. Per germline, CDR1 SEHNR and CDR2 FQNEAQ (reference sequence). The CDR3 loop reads CASSSQGYEQYF. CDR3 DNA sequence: TGTGCCAGCAGCTCGCAGGGTTACGAGCAGTACTTC.

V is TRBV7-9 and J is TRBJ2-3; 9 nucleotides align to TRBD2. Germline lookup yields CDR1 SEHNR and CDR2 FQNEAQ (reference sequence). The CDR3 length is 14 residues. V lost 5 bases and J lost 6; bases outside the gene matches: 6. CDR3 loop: CASSQGLAADTQYF. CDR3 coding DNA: TGTGCCAGCAGCCAGGGACTAGCTGCCGATACGCAGTATTTT.

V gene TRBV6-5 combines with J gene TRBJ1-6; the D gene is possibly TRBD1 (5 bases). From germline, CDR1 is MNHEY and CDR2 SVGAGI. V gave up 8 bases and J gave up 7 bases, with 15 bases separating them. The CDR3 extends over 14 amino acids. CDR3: CASLAAGTNSPLHF. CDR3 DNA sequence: TGTGCCAGCTTAGCGGCAGGGACCAATTCACCCCTCCACTTT.

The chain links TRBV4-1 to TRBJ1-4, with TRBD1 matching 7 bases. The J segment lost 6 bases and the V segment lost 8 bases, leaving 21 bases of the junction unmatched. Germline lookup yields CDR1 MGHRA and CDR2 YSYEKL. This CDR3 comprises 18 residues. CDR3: CASSRGRAGGTLDEKLFF. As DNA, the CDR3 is TGCGCCAGCTCCCGAGGGAGAGCAGGGGGAACACTCGATGAAAAACTGTTTTTT.

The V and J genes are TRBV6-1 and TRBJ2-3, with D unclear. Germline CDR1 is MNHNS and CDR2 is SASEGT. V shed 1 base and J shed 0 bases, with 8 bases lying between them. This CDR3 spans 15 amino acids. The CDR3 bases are TGTGCCAGCAGTGAAGTAACTCCTAGCACAGATACGCAGTATTTT. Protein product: CASSEVTPSTDTQYF.

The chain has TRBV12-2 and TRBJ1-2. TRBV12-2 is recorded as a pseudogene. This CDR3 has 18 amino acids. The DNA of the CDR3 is TGTGCAAGTCGCTTAGTGGTACCACGGGCGCGTACTAACTATGGCTACACCTTC. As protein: CASRLVVPRARTNYGYTF.

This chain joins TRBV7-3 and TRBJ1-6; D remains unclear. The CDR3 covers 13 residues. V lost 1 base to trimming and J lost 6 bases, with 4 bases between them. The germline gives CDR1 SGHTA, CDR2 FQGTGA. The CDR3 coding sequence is TGTGCCAGCAGCTTAATGGTTAATTCACCCCTCCACTTT. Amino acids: CASSLMVNSPLHF.

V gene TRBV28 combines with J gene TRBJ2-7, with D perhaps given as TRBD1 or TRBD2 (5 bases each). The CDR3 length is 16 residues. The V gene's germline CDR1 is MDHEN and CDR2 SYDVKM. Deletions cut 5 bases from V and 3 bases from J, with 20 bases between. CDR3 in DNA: TGTGCCAGCAGTCCCTCAGGGAGCCTCCGCTACTACGAGCAGTACTTC. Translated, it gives CASSPSGSLRYYEQYF.